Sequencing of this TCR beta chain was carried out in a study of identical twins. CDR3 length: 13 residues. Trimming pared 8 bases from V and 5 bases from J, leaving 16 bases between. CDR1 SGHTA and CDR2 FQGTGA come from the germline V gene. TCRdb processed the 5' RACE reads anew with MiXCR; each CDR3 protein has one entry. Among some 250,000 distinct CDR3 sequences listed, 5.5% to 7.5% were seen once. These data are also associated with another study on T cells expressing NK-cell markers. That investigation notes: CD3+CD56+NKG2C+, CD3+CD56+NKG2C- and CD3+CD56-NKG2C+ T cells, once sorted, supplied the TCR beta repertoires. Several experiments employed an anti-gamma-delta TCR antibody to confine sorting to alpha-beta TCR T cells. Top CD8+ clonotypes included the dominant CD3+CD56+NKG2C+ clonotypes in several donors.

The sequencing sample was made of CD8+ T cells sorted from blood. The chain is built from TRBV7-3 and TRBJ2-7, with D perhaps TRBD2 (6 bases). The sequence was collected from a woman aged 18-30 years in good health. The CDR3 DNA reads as TGTGCCAGCGGGCAGCCCGAGCGGGACGAGCAGTACTTC. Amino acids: CASGQPERDEQYF.